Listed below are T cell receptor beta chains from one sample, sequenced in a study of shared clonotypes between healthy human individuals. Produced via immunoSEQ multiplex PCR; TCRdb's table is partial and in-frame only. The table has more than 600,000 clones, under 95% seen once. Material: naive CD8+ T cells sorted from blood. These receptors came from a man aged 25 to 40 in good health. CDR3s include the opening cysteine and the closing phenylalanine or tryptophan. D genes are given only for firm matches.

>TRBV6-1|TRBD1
CASRDRGDEQFF
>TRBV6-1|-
CASSGLSSGNTIYF
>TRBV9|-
CASSVGGTTEQFF
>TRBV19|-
CASLKGENTGELFF
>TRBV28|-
CASSISSAYEQYF
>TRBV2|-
CASDLPADSLGETQYF
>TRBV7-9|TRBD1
CASSAKTGIVGYEQYF
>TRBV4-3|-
CASSQDGRKTDLPLANYGYTF
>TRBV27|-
CASSNIDPYNEQFF
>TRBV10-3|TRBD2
CAVLADSYNEQFF
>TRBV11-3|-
CASSLVLATYNEQFF
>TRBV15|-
CATSRGRSGLNEQFF
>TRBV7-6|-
CASSIGMNTEAFF
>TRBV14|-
CASSPGGEQFF
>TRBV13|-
CASSSERNEQFF
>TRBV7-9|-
CASSLILGELFF
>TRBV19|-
CASSIGEGQNIQYF
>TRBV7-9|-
CASSQVVNYGYTF
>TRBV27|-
CASSLSSSNEQFF